What follows are 32 T cell receptor beta chains derived from one specimen sequenced in a study of technical replicates of blood from a handful of donors. The method was immunoSEQ multiplex PCR; TCRdb's version includes in-frame clones alone and lacks a portion of them. The sample has about 97,000 clones; 96% are singletons. The sample was T cells isolated from PBMCs. These receptors were obtained from a human donor in good health.

The CDR3, as DNA: TGTGCCAGCAGCGTAGGACTAGCGGGAGATGAAGATACGCAGTATTTT. It translates to CASSVGLAGDEDTQYF. This sequence joins TRBV9 and TRBJ2-3; 12 nucleotides line up with TRBD2. Germline lookup yields CDR1 SGDLS and CDR2 YYNGEE. The V segment lost 0 bases and the J segment 5 bases; nucleotides outside the gene matches: 4. This CDR3 is built from 16 residues.

In DNA, the CDR3 is TGTGCCAGCAGTTTATGGCTCTATAATTCACCCCTCCACTTT. Translating gives CASSLWLYNSPLHF. The J gene is TRBJ1-6, the V gene TRBV27; D is uncertain. Germline-derived CDR1 and CDR2 are MNHEY and SMNVEV (reference sequence). CDR3 length: 14 residues. The V end lost 1 base, the J end lost 3 bases, and 4 bases lay between the germline ends.

The chain joins TRBV11-3 to TRBJ1-1, with D hard to call. The CDR3 has 15 amino acids. CDR1 is SGHNT, CDR2 YENEEA, per germline. V shed 7 bases and J shed 4 bases, with 19 bases lying between them. The CDR3 sequence is CASTQRKAGSTEAFF. CDR3 nucleotide sequence: TGTGCCAGCACCCAGCGGAAGGCGGGGAGCACTGAAGCTTTCTTT.

A note on this clone: Other nucleotide sequences from this sample produce the same CDR3. The chain employs TRBV6-5 and TRBJ1-5; the D is unclear. The V gene lost 2 bases and the J gene lost 4 bases, with 6 bases spanning the gap. The CDR3 length is 13 residues. CDR1 is MNHEY and CDR2 is SVGAGI in the germline V gene. The CDR3 loop is CASSYGGNQPQHF. The CDR3 DNA reads as TGTGCCAGCAGTTACGGCGGAAATCAGCCCCAGCATTTT.

The chain carries TRBV4-1 and TRBJ2-2; a possible D gene is TRBD2 (7 bases). The length of the CDR3 is 16 residues. V lost 8 bases and J lost 6, with 22 bases in between. Germline V gives CDR1 MGHRA, CDR2 YSYEKL. The CDR3 region has the DNA TGCGCCAGCGCCGAGAAGGGGGAGGGCCTGCCCGGGGAGCTGTTTTTT. This encodes CASAEKGEGLPGELFF.

The CDR3 spells CASSPAGQGNEKLFF. The DNA for the CDR3 is TGTGCCAGCAGCCCTGCGGGACAGGGTAATGAAAAACTGTTTTTT. The chain is built from TRBV11-2 and TRBJ1-4; TRBD1 agrees at 9 bases. The length of the CDR3 is 15 residues. With V trimmed by 5 bases and J by 4 bases, 5 bases remained unmatched. Germline assignment: CDR1 SGHAT and CDR2 FQNNGV.

This rearrangement joins TRBV29-1 to TRBJ2-3; D is undetermined. The V and J ends lost 2 bases and 1 base respectively, with 7 bases between them. Per the germline V gene, CDR1 is SQVTM and CDR2 is ANQGSEA. CDR3 length equals 13 residues. The CDR3: CSVEYTRTDTQYF. The CDR3 bases are TGCAGCGTTGAATACACGCGCACAGATACGCAGTATTTT.

The rearrangement links TRBV15 to TRBJ2-2, with D tentatively TRBD2 (7 bases). The length of the CDR3 is 15 residues. Germline V CDR1 and CDR2: LNHNV, YYDKDF (reference sequence). V lost 4 bases and J 4 bases, leaving 13 bases between the germline ends. CDR3: CATSTLGGRTGELFF. The CDR3 region has the DNA TGTGCCACCAGCACCCTCGGGGGGCGCACCGGGGAGCTGTTTTTT.

The gene calls are TRBV7-9 and TRBJ1-5; D is uncertain. Trimming pared 1 base from V and 0 bases from J, leaving 13 bases between. The length of the CDR3 is 17 residues. Germline CDR1 SEHNR, CDR2 FQNEAQ (reference sequence). The CDR3 nucleotides are TGTGCCAGCAGCTTAGGAGTCGGACTTCATAGCAATCAGCCCCAGCATTTT. It translates to CASSLGVGLHSNQPQHF.

The genes are TRBV27 and TRBJ1-1; D unresolved. Germline CDR1 MNHEY, CDR2 SMNVEV (reference sequence). With 5 bases removed from V and 1 base from J, the gap between germline ends came to 8 bases. The CDR3 runs 13 residues. This CDR3 reads CASSHSPNTEAFF. CDR3 coding DNA: TGTGCCAGCAGTCACTCACCGAACACTGAAGCTTTCTTT.

This chain uses TRBV27 with TRBJ1-5; D unclear. Trimming left V 3 bases short and J 2 bases short, with 2 bases between. CDR3 length: 12 residues. Germline CDR1 and CDR2: MNHEY and SMNVEV (reference sequence). This CDR3 is CASSFGNQPQHF. CDR3 DNA: TGTGCCAGCAGTTTCGGCAATCAGCCCCAGCATTTT.

V usage is TRBV18 and J usage is TRBJ2-7; perhaps TRBD1 as D (5 bases). Germline V lookup: CDR1 KGHSH, CDR2 LQKENI. This CDR3 is built from 17 residues. V lost 4 bases, J lost 0 bases, and 19 bases lay in between. The CDR3 protein is CASSLSRRDSSSYEQYF. The CDR3 DNA reads as TGTGCCAGCTCACTATCTCGCCGCGACAGTAGCTCCTACGAGCAGTACTTC.

The chain's CDR3 is CASSPGQGNQPQHF. The CDR3 coding sequence is TGTGCCAGCTCACCGGGCCAGGGGAATCAGCCCCAGCATTTT. This chain connects TRBV18 to TRBJ1-5; maybe TRBD1 (6 bases). The CDR3 runs 14 residues. Germline CDR1 and CDR2: KGHSH and LQKENI. V was clipped by 3 bases and J by 4 bases, with 10 bases between them.

The chain couples TRBV11-3 to TRBJ1-5, with 8 bases matching TRBD1. Germline V CDR1 and CDR2: SGHNT, YENEEA. V was clipped by 5 bases and J by 5 bases; unmatched bases: 2. The CDR3 has 13 residues. CDR3 DNA: TGTGCCAGCAGCCAGGACAGGGATCAGCCCCAGCATTTT. Protein sequence: CASSQDRDQPQHF.

V is TRBV4-1 and J is TRBJ1-2, with 8 bases matching TRBD1. The CDR3 is made up of 16 amino acids. V lost 1 base to trimming and J lost 3 bases; unmatched junction nucleotides: 7. Germline V lookup: CDR1 MGHRA, CDR2 YSYEKL. The CDR3 coding sequence is TGCGCCAGCAGCCAAGTACCTCAGGGGGCACACTATGGCTACACCTTC. Protein: CASSQVPQGAHYGYTF.

The V and J genes are TRBV27 and TRBJ1-4; 9 bases are a match to TRBD1. V shed 5 bases, J shed 10 bases, and the junction held 8 bases outside the gene matches. The CDR3 consists of 14 residues. Germline V lookup: CDR1 MNHEY, CDR2 SMNVEV (reference sequence). CDR3 nucleotides: TGTGCCAGCAGTCCCGGGACAGGGTTGGGAAAACTGTTTTTT. Amino acid sequence: CASSPGTGLGKLFF.

The J gene is TRBJ2-7, the V gene TRBV7-6; 10 positions agree with TRBD1. From germline, CDR1 is SGHVS and CDR2 FNYEAQ. The junction had 4 bases not matched to a gene; V was cut back by 8 bases and J by 3 bases. The CDR3 is made up of 13 amino acids. CDR3 region: CASVGTGVYEQYF. The CDR3, as DNA: TGTGCCAGCGTTGGGACAGGGGTCTACGAGCAGTACTTC.

V and J are TRBV9 and TRBJ2-1; 8 bases match TRBD2. The germline CDR1 and CDR2 sequences are SGDLS and YYNGEE. The CDR3 is made up of 16 amino acids. V lost 1 base, J lost 3 bases, and 6 bases stayed unmatched. The chain's CDR3 is CASSVSGGTLYNEQFF. In DNA, the CDR3 is TGTGCCAGCAGCGTAAGCGGGGGAACGCTCTACAATGAGCAGTTCTTC.

The chain couples TRBV6-5 to TRBJ1-2; 9 bases are shared with TRBD1. Germline V gives CDR1 MNHEY, CDR2 SVGAGI. The CDR3 consists of 13 residues. J gave up 9 bases and V 5 bases, and 7 bases lay outside the gene matches. CDR3 coding DNA: TGTGCCAGCAGTGGACAGGGGAGGTTCAGCTACACCTTC. This codes for CASSGQGRFSYTF.

V usage is TRBV5-4 and J usage is TRBJ2-3; 10 positions agree with TRBD1. The CDR3 is 17 amino acids. CDR1 SGHNT and CDR2 YYREEE come from the germline V gene (reference sequence). V lost 1 base to trimming and J lost 0 bases; unmatched junction nucleotides: 5. Written as DNA, the CDR3 is TGTGCCAGCAGCTTGAGGACAGGGGGGGACAGCACAGATACGCAGTATTTT. Its translation: CASSLRTGGDSTDTQYF.

V is TRBV5-1 and J is TRBJ2-1; 9 bases line up with TRBD2. CDR1 is SGHRS, CDR2 YFSETQ, per germline. The V and J ends lost 4 bases and 4 bases, in that order; junction bases with no gene match: 18. CDR3 length: 19 amino acids. The CDR3 loop is CASSLRTGRGSGGYNEQFF. The CDR3 DNA is TGCGCCAGCAGCCTACGGACAGGAAGGGGGAGCGGGGGGTACAATGAGCAGTTCTTC.

The chain couples TRBV18 to TRBJ1-2, with D unclear. This CDR3 has 18 residues. CDR1 KGHSH and CDR2 LQKENI come from the germline V gene. V lost 3 bases to trimming and J lost 4 bases, with 24 bases between them. The CDR3 sequence: CASSPKTGGLSLAYGYTF. For the CDR3, the DNA is TGTGCCAGCTCACCGAAGACGGGAGGGTTATCATTAGCCTATGGCTACACCTTC.

This clone was observed a handful of times. V and J are TRBV2 and TRBJ1-1; 8 nucleotides line up with TRBD1. The CDR3 consists of 15 residues. The germline V gene has CDR1 SNHLY and CDR2 FYNNEI. Trimming took 2 bases from V and 4 from J; bases not matched to a gene: 6. The CDR3, as DNA: TGTGCCAGCAGTGAACAGGGGGCGAGGAGCACTGAAGCTTTCTTT. Protein product: CASSEQGARSTEAFF.

This clone has only a few counts. This rearrangement joins TRBV9 to TRBJ1-1, with D uncertain. CDR1 is SGDLS, CDR2 YYNGEE, per germline. Deletions cut 1 base from V and 8 bases from J, with 12 bases between. The CDR3 is 13 amino acids. The CDR3 reads CASSVSQTGEAFF. CDR3 nucleotide sequence: TGTGCCAGCAGCGTATCTCAGACGGGGGAAGCTTTCTTT.

The sample holds one count of this clone. The chain couples TRBV27 to TRBJ2-3, with no clear D. With 5 bases removed from V and 1 base from J, the gap between germline ends came to 10 bases. CDR1 is MNHEY, CDR2 SMNVEV, per germline (reference sequence). The CDR3 has 14 residues. The CDR3 DNA follows: TGTGCCAGCAGTCGAAAGACTGGCACAGATACGCAGTATTTT. Translating it yields CASSRKTGTDTQYF.

The chain uses TRBV7-9 and TRBJ2-1, with 10 nucleotides matching TRBD2. V was pared by 7 bases and J by 5 bases, with 5 bases of the junction left unmatched. The CDR3 has 14 residues. Germline V CDR1 and CDR2: SEHNR, FQNEAQ (reference sequence). DNA for the CDR3: TGTGCCAGCACCATAGCGGGGGGACACAATGAGCAGTTCTTC. It is translated as CASTIAGGHNEQFF.

The chain joins TRBV2 to TRBJ2-1, with 14 bases fitting TRBD2. The CDR3 is 19 amino acids. Per the germline V gene, CDR1 is SNHLY and CDR2 is FYNNEI. V shed 6 bases and J 2 bases; nucleotides not matched to a gene: 12. The CDR3 DNA reads as TGTGCCAGCAGGGGATTCGGGACTAGCGGGAGTCAACCCTACAATGAGCAGTTCTTC. As protein: CASRGFGTSGSQPYNEQFF. Full variable domain (rest looked up from reference TRBV2 and TRBJ2-1): EPEVTQTPSHQVTQMGQEVILRCVPISNHLYFYWYRQILGQKVEFLVSFYNNEISEKSEIFDDQFSVERPDGSNFTLKIRSTKLEDSAMYFCASRGFGTSGSQPYNEQFFGPGTRLTVL.

The chain has TRBV28 and TRBJ1-2; tentative D call: TRBD1 (5 bases). V gave up 4 bases and J gave up 6 bases, with 27 bases separating them. This CDR3 is 18 amino acids long. Germline V gene data show CDR1 as MDHEN and CDR2 as SYDVKM. The CDR3 DNA sequence: TGTGCCAGCAGTTCCGGGGGGATCGGAACCGGGACGCTTGATGGCTACACCTTC. Encoded protein: CASSSGGIGTGTLDGYTF.

The chain employs TRBV14 and TRBJ2-5; TRBD2 matches at 9 bases. Per the germline V gene, CDR1 is SGHDN and CDR2 is FVKESK. The CDR3 length is 17 residues. V lost 0 bases and J lost 5; bases outside the gene matches: 10. The CDR3 DNA is TGTGCCAGCAGCCAAGATAATTTGCGGGGGGGCCGGGAGACCCAGTACTTC. Its protein is CASSQDNLRGGRETQYF.

The chain employs TRBV4-1 and TRBJ1-2, with 10 bases matching TRBD1. The CDR3 has 16 amino acids. Germline CDR1 MGHRA, CDR2 YSYEKL. V lost 1 base to trimming and J lost 4 bases; unmatched junction nucleotides: 6. The CDR3 coding sequence is TGCGCCAGCAGCCAAGTCTGGGGACAGGGGCTCTATGGCTACACCTTC. Translated: CASSQVWGQGLYGYTF.

This rearrangement joins TRBV28 to TRBJ2-1, with D possibly being TRBD2 (6 bases). Per germline, CDR1 MDHEN and CDR2 SYDVKM. V was cut by 6 bases and J by 14 bases, with 14 bases left in between. The CDR3 totals 11 residues. The CDR3 protein is CASSPGLWEFF. The DNA for the CDR3 is TGTGCCAGCAGCCCGGGACTTTGGGAGTTCTTC.

The chain links TRBV6-4 to TRBJ2-3; 9 bases map to TRBD1. The CDR3 runs to 14 residues. CDR1 is MRHNA, CDR2 SNTAGT, per germline. Losses at the gene ends were 10 bases for V and 1 base for J; bases not matched to a gene: 6. This CDR3 is CATGRTGGTDTQYF. CDR3 bases: TGTGCCACCGGAAGGACAGGGGGCACAGATACGCAGTATTTT.